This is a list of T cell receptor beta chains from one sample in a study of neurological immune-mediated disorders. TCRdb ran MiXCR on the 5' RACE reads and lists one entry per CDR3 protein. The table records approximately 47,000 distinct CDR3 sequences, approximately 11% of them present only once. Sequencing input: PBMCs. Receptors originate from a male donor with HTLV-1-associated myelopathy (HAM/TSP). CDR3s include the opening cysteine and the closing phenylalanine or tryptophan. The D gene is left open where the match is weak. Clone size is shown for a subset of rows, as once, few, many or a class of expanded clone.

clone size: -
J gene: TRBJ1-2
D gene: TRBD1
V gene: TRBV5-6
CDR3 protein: CASSSRDRGYHGYTF
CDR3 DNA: TGTGCCAGCAGCTCCCGGGACAGGGGCTACCACGGCTACACCTTC

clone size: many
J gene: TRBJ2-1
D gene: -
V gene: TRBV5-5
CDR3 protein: CASSLARGPLNEQFF
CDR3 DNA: TGTGCCAGCAGCTTGGCCAGGGGCCCCCTCAATGAGCAGTTCTTC

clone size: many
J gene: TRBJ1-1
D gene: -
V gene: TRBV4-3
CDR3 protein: CASSQDRQNTEAFF
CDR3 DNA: TGCGCCAGCAGCCAGGACCGACAGAACACTGAAGCTTTCTTT

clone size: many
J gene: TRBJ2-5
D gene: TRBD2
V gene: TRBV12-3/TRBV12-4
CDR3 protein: CASSKGAGRGTQYF
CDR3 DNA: TGTGCCAGCAGCAAAGGAGCCGGGAGGGGGACCCAGTACTTC

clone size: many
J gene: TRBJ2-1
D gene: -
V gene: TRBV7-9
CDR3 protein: CASSSTGDSYNEQFF
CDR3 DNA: TGTGCCAGCAGCAGCACGGGGGACTCCTACAATGAGCAGTTCTTC

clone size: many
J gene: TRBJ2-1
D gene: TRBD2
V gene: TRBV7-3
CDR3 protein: CASSSIPSGAYNEQFF
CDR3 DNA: TGTGCCAGCAGCTCAATACCTAGCGGGGCCTACAATGAGCAGTTCTTC

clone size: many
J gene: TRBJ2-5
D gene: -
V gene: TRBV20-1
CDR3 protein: CSGALGLETQYF
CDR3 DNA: TGCAGTGGGGCTCTCGGGCTAGAGACCCAGTACTTC

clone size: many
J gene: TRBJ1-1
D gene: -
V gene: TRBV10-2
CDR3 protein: CASSEPGLDTEAFF
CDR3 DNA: TGCGCCAGCAGTGAGCCGGGACTGGATACCGAAGCTTTCTTT

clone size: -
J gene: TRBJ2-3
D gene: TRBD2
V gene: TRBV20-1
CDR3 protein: CSASKAGGADTQYF
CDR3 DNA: TGCAGTGCTAGTAAGGCGGGGGGGGCAGATACGCAGTATTTT

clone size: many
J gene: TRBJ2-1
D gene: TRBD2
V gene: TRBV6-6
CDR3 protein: CASRNIAGGYEQFF
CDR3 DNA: TGTGCCAGCAGAAATATAGCGGGGGGCTATGAGCAGTTCTTC

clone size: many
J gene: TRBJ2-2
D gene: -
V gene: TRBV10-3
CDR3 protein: CAISERDTGELFF
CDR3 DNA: TGTGCCATCAGTGAGAGGGACACCGGGGAGCTGTTTTTT

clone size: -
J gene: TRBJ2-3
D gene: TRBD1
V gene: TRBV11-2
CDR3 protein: CASSSRQGRTDTQYF
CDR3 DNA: TGTGCCAGCAGCTCTCGACAGGGACGCACAGATACGCAGTATTTT

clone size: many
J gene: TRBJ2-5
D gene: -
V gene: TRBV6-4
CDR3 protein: CASSSTWGNQETQYF
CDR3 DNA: TGTGCCAGCAGTTCAACCTGGGGGAACCAAGAGACCCAGTACTTC

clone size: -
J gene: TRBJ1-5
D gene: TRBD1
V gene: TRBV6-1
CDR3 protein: CASSPGGPNQPQHF
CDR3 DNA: TGTGCCAGCAGTCCAGGGGGCCCTAATCAGCCCCAGCATTTT

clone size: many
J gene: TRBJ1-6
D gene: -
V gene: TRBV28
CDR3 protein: CASSFRQGFSPLHF
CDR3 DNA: TGTGCCAGCAGTTTTAGGCAGGGGTTTTCACCCCTCCACTTT

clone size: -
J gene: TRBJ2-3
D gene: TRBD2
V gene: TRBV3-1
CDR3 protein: CASSQDTVRASGDWTDTQYF
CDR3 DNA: TGTGCCAGCAGCCAAGATACGGTTCGGGCTAGCGGGGATTGGACAGATACGCAGTATTTT

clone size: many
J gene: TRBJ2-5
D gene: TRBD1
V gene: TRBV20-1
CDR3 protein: CSAPDRGKETQYF
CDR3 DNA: TGCAGTGCCCCGGACAGGGGGAAAGAGACCCAGTACTTC

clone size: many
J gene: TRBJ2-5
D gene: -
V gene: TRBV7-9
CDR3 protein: CASSFSREQETQYF
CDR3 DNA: TGTGCCAGCAGCTTTTCCAGAGAACAAGAGACCCAGTACTTC

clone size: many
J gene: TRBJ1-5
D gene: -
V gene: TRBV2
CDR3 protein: CASREEWSNQPQHF
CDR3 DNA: TGTGCCAGCAGGGAGGAGTGGTCTAATCAGCCCCAGCATTTT

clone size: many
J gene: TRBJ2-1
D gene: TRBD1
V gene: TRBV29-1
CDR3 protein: CSASQGRNEQFF
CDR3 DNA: TGCAGCGCTTCACAGGGGCGGAATGAGCAGTTCTTC

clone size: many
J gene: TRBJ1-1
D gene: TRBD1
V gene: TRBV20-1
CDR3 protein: CSARSQGAGAFF
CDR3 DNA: TGCAGTGCTAGGTCCCAGGGGGCGGGAGCTTTCTTT

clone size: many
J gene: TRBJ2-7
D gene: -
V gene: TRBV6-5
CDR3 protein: CATSAIGAYEQYF
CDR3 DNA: TGTGCCACCTCCGCGATAGGCGCCTACGAGCAGTACTTC

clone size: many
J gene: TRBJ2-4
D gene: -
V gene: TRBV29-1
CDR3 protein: CSVEAGNRRGIQYF
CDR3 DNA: TGCAGCGTTGAAGCGGGGAACAGAAGGGGCATTCAGTACTTC

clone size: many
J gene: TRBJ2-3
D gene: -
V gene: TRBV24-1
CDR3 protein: CATSDLQTGLDTQYF
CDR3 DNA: TGTGCCACCAGTGATTTGCAAACGGGTTTGGATACGCAGTATTTT

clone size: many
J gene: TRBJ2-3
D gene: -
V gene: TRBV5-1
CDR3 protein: CASSLPGDTQYF
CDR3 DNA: TGCGCCAGCAGCTTACCAGGGGATACGCAGTATTTT

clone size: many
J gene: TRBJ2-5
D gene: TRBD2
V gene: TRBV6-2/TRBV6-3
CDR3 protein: CASSYSATSAAGGTQYF
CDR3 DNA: TGTGCCAGCAGTTACTCGGCGACTAGCGCGGCCGGGGGGACCCAGTACTTC

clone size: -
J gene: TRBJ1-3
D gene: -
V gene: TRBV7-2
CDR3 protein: CASSGRLHGSGNTIYF
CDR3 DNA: TGTGCCAGCAGCGGCAGGCTCCACGGCTCTGGAAACACCATATATTTT

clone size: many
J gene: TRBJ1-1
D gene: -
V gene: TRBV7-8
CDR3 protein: CASSLGDRLNTEAFF
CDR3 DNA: TGTGCCAGCAGCTTAGGAGACAGGTTAAACACTGAAGCTTTCTTT

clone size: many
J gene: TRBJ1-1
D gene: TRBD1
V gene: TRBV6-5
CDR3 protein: CASSRTGVKVNTEAFF
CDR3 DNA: TGTGCCAGCAGCCGTACAGGGGTTAAGGTGAACACTGAAGCTTTCTTT

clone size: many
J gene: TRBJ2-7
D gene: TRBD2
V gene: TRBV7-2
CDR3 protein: CASSLAPSGGPSYEQYF
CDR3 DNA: TGTGCCAGCAGCTTAGCGCCGAGCGGGGGCCCCTCCTACGAGCAGTACTTC

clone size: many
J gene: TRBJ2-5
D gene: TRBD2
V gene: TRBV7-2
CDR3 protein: CASSLAQAGGQETQYF
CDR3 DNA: TGTGCCAGCAGCTTAGCGCAAGCGGGGGGGCAAGAGACCCAGTACTTC

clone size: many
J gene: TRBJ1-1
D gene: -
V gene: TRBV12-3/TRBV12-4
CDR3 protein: CASRPTGSRNREAFF
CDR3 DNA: TGTGCCAGCAGGCCCACAGGTTCGAGGAACAGGGAAGCTTTCTTT

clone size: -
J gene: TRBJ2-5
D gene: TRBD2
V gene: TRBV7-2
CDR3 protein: CASSLVGTTETQYF
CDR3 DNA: TGTGCCAGCAGCTTAGTCGGGACTACAGAGACCCAGTACTTC